The sequence of this T cell receptor (beta chain) was determined in a study of PD-1 blockade in mismatch repair-deficient tumors. Sequenced by immunoSEQ multiplex PCR; TCRdb stores in-frame clones only, minus some. The sample lists around 110,000 clones; 60% to 85% were seen once. Germline lookup yields CDR1 SEHNR and CDR2 FQNEAQ (reference sequence). This CDR3 spans 14 amino acids. Trimming removed 5 bases from V and 3 bases from J; junction bases left unmatched: 4. V is TRBV7-9 and J is TRBJ2-7, with TRBD1 matching over 10 bases. This sample comprised peripheral blood, obtained 60 weeks after starting pembrolizumab. This receptor was obtained from an adult with mismatch repair-deficient cancer. CDR3 loop: CASSPRTGGYEQYF. Here the CDR3 DNA reads TGTGCCAGCAGCCCCCGGACAGGGGGCTACGAGCAGTACTTC.